These 31 T cell receptor beta chains were sequenced from one sample in a study of blood T cells in healthy people across ages. A second 7 to 11 cycle PCR used barcoded and J-beta primers. TCRdb reanalysed the 5' RACE reads using MiXCR and keeps one entry per CDR3 protein. Of about 580,000 distinct CDR3 sequences listed, 40% to 55% were seen once; the top ten hold about 26%. Sequenced input: blood. These receptors were collected from a man aged 80 or over in good health.

The chain joins TRBV29-1 to TRBJ2-1, with D maybe TRBD2 (6 bases). Trimming removed 4 bases at V and 0 bases at J, with 13 bases between. CDR3 length: 15 amino acids. In germline, CDR1 is SQVTM, CDR2 ANQGSEA. The CDR3, as DNA: TGCAGCGTTGTAGCTAGCGCATACTCCTACAATGAGCAGTTCTTC. Translating gives CSVVASAYSYNEQFF.

The V and J genes are TRBV3-1 and TRBJ2-3; D assignment may be TRBD1 or TRBD2 (5 bases each). Germline V gene sequence: CDR1 LGHDT, CDR2 YNNKEL (reference sequence). CDR3 length: 16 residues. Trimming removed 1 base at V and 1 base at J, with 12 bases between. CDR3 region: CASSQGDRYRTDTQYF. In DNA form, the CDR3 reads TGTGCCAGCAGCCAAGGGGACCGGTACCGCACAGATACGCAGTATTTT.

In its sample, this clonotype was seen a few times. V usage is TRBV10-3 and J usage is TRBJ2-3; D is possibly TRBD2 (5 bases). With 0 bases removed from V and 1 base from J, the gap between germline ends came to 11 bases. The V gene's germline CDR1 is ENHRY and CDR2 SYGVKD. This CDR3 region has 16 residues. This chain's CDR3 is CAISESPVRGTDTQYF. Here the CDR3 DNA reads TGTGCCATCAGTGAGTCCCCAGTGAGGGGCACAGATACGCAGTATTTT.

This clonotype was found a few times. This rearrangement joins TRBV30 to TRBJ2-4, with TRBD1 identical over 7 bases. CDR1 is GTSNPN and CDR2 is SVGIG in the germline V gene (reference sequence). The CDR3 has 14 amino acids. With V trimmed by 4 bases and J by 4 bases, 7 bases remained unmatched. As DNA, the CDR3 is TGTGCCTGGAATCCCAGGGACAGAAAAAACATTCAGTACTTC. Residues: CAWNPRDRKNIQYF.

The V call is TRBV18, the J call TRBJ1-2, with 8 bases that match TRBD1. From germline, CDR1 is KGHSH and CDR2 LQKENI. There are 18 residues in the CDR3. The trim removed 3 bases at V and 0 bases at J, leaving 12 bases unmatched. The CDR3 sequence is CASSPAASGQGTNYGYTF. DNA for the CDR3: TGTGCCAGCTCACCGGCCGCCTCTGGACAGGGCACTAACTATGGCTACACCTTC.

This clonotype has just a few counts. The CDR3 sequence is CAWSVRGVPYEQYF. As DNA, the CDR3 is TGTGCCTGGAGTGTTCGAGGGGTCCCCTACGAGCAGTACTTC. The J gene is TRBJ2-7, the V gene TRBV30; D tentatively reads TRBD1 or TRBD2 (5 bases each). The germline gives CDR1 GTSNPN, CDR2 SVGIG (reference sequence). The CDR3 totals 14 residues. Trimming cost V 0 bases and J 2 bases, with 11 bases left between them.

This clonotype appeared a few times. This rearrangement joins TRBV4-3 to TRBJ1-6; D gene uncertain. Germline CDR1 LGHNA, CDR2 YSLEER. The CDR3 contains 12 residues. The V end lost 0 bases, the J end lost 8 bases, and 2 bases lay between the germline ends. CDR3 protein: CASSQDHSPLHF. CDR3 DNA sequence: TGCGCCAGCAGCCAAGATCATTCACCCCTCCACTTT.

The rearrangement links TRBV7-9 to TRBJ1-6; D unresolved. The CDR3 runs to 13 residues. The ends were cut back, 8 bases at V and 10 bases at J, with 15 bases in the middle. In germline, CDR1 is SEHNR, CDR2 FQNEAQ (reference sequence). CDR3 in amino acids: CASEGSSYSPLHF. The CDR3 region has the DNA TGTGCCAGCGAAGGCAGTTCGTACTCACCCCTCCACTTT.

The chain uses TRBV20-1 and TRBJ1-1; 12 nucleotides line up with TRBD1. The length of the CDR3 is 17 residues. Losses at the gene ends were 6 bases for V and 4 bases for J; bases not matched to a gene: 15. Germline V gives CDR1 DFQATT, CDR2 SNEGSKA (reference sequence). CDR3 sequence: CSALGGDRGLRGTEAFF. The DNA of the CDR3 is TGCAGTGCCCTTGGGGGGGACAGGGGGCTAAGGGGCACTGAAGCTTTCTTT.

In this sample, this clonotype turned up many times. The rearrangement links TRBV6-5 to TRBJ2-7, with 8 bases fitting TRBD2. Germline CDR1 MNHEY, CDR2 SVGAGI. The trim removed 0 bases at V and 0 bases at J, leaving 4 bases unmatched. CDR3 length equals 16 residues. This chain's CDR3 is CASSYSAGGLSYEQYF. CDR3 DNA: TGTGCCAGCAGTTACTCGGCGGGAGGCCTCTCCTACGAGCAGTACTTC.

This clonotype was detected many times. The chain uses TRBV12-3 or TRBV12-4 and TRBJ2-7, with D possibly matching TRBD1 (5 bases). The CDR3 spans 15 residues. V shed 5 bases and J shed 2 bases, with 16 bases lying between them. CDR3 DNA sequence: TGTGCCAGCAGTCTAGGGGCCCTCGAGGCCTACGAGCAGTACTTC. It codes for CASSLGALEAYEQYF.

V and J are TRBV29-1 and TRBJ1-2; no definite D call. The germline V gene encodes CDR1 SQVTM and CDR2 ANQGSEA. V was clipped by 0 bases and J by 4 bases, with 9 bases between them. The CDR3 runs 13 residues. CDR3: CSVEDFSFYGYTF. In DNA form, the CDR3 reads TGCAGCGTTGAAGACTTCAGCTTCTATGGCTACACCTTC.

The rearrangement uses TRBV7-2 and TRBJ2-4, with 10 positions matching TRBD2. The J call is doubtful: the DNA matches TRBJ2-7 better. The germline CDR1 and CDR2 sequences are SGHTA and FQGNSA. The CDR3 length is 15 residues. The CDR3 nucleotides are TGTGCCAGCAGCTTCCAGCGGGGGGGCACCGGCGAGCAGTACTTC. Translated: CASSFQRGGTGEQYF.

The table lists this clonotype with a few counts. V usage is TRBV25-1 and J usage is TRBJ2-3; 7 bases match TRBD1. The CDR3 totals 15 residues. V was pared by 3 bases and J by 0 bases, with 3 bases of the junction left unmatched. Germline CDR1 is MGHDK and CDR2 is SYGVNS. For the CDR3, the DNA is TGTGCCAGCAGTGATCGACAGGGCAGCACAGATACGCAGTATTTT. This sequence encodes CASSDRQGSTDTQYF.

V is TRBV7-2 and J is TRBJ1-4; the match to TRBD1 covers 7 bases. Germline values: CDR1 SGHTA, CDR2 FQGNSA. V dropped 5 bases and J dropped 12; count of bases not matched to a gene: 12. The length of the CDR3 is 14 residues. The CDR3 loop is CASSEGALFDELFF. CDR3 bases: TGTGCCAGCAGCGAGGGGGCCCTCTTTGATGAACTGTTTTTT. Based on the CDR3 plus reference TRBV7-2 and TRBJ1-4, the full variable domain is GAGVSQSPSNKVTEKGKDVELRCDPISGHTALYWYRQSLGQGLEFLIYFQGNSAPDKSGLPSDRFSAERTGGSVSTLTIQRTQQEDSAVYLCASSEGALFDELFFGSGTQLSVL.

The chain links TRBV29-1 to TRBJ1-1; a possible D gene is TRBD1 (5 bases). The germline gives CDR1 SQVTM, CDR2 ANQGSEA. This CDR3 region has 13 residues. V was clipped by 4 bases and J by 4 bases, with 13 bases between them. CDR3 protein: CSVGNGAGTEAFF. CDR3 DNA sequence: TGCAGCGTTGGAAATGGGGCGGGCACTGAAGCTTTCTTT.

A few counts support this clonotype. The chain joins TRBV7-9 to TRBJ1-1; D is ambiguous. V was pared by 1 base and J by 3 bases, with 9 bases between. Germline CDR1 reads SEHNR; CDR2 reads FQNEAQ (reference sequence). The CDR3 extends over 14 amino acids. The chain's CDR3 is CASSLGNRDTEAFF. The CDR3 DNA is TGTGCCAGCAGCTTAGGAAATCGGGACACTGAAGCTTTCTTT.

The genes are TRBV12-3 or TRBV12-4 and TRBJ2-5; 8 bases match TRBD1. This CDR3 spans 15 amino acids. V dropped 5 bases and J dropped 2; count of bases not matched to a gene: 7. Written as DNA, the CDR3 is TGTGCCAGCAGTCAACGACAGGGGCAGCAAGAGACCCAGTACTTC. Protein product: CASSQRQGQQETQYF.

This rearrangement joins TRBV7-9 to TRBJ1-1, with 9 bases fitting TRBD1. Trimming removed 1 base from V and 3 bases from J; junction bases left unmatched: 0. Germline-derived CDR1 and CDR2 are SEHNR and FQNEAQ (reference sequence). The CDR3 is 14 amino acids. The CDR3, as DNA: TGTGCCAGCAGCTTAGGGGACAGGGACACTGAAGCTTTCTTT. Translated: CASSLGDRDTEAFF. Full variable domain (remainder filled in from reference TRBV7-9 and TRBJ1-1): DTGVSQNPRHKITKRGQNVTFRCDPISEHNRLYWYRQTLGQGPEFLTYFQNEAQLEKSRLLSDRFSAERPKGSFSTLEIQRTEQGDSAMYLCASSLGDRDTEAFFGQGTRLTVV.

The chain carries TRBV7-2 and TRBJ2-3; 12 bases line up with TRBD2. Trimming at V came to 5 bases and at J to 5 bases, leaving 11 bases not matched to a gene. CDR1 is SGHTA and CDR2 is FQGNSA in the germline V gene. The CDR3 totals 17 residues. The CDR3, as DNA: TGTGCCAGCAGCCTTCGACTAGCGGGAGTCGGGCGAGATACGCAGTATTTT. Translated, it gives CASSLRLAGVGRDTQYF.

The rearrangement uses TRBV5-4 and TRBJ2-4; 7 nucleotides line up with TRBD2. The CDR3 totals 18 residues. The V gene's germline CDR1 is SGHNT and CDR2 YYREEE (reference sequence). V lost 5 bases, J lost 1 base, and 15 bases stayed unmatched. The CDR3 loop is CASRSGEGDFGAKNIQYF. CDR3 coding DNA: TGTGCCAGCAGATCGGGGGAGGGCGATTTTGGGGCCAAAAACATTCAGTACTTC.

The CDR3 coding sequence is TGTGCCAGCAGCTTATCATTGGGGGGTCGGAATGAGCAGTTCTTC. Protein sequence: CASSLSLGGRNEQFF. The chain joins TRBV7-3 to TRBJ2-1, with D possibly TRBD2 on 6 matching bases. Germline V lookup: CDR1 SGHTA, CDR2 FQGTGA. CDR3 length equals 15 residues. V was trimmed by 2 bases and J by 7 bases, leaving 15 bases between them.

The CDR3 sequence: CASTATGVGTEAFF. The CDR3 region has the DNA TGTGCCAGCACCGCGACAGGGGTGGGCACTGAAGCTTTCTTT. The gene calls are TRBV2 and TRBJ1-1, with 8 bases that match TRBD1. The germline V gene has CDR1 SNHLY and CDR2 FYNNEI. The CDR3 totals 14 residues. V was pared by 7 bases and J by 4 bases, with 8 bases of the junction left unmatched.

V is TRBV20-1 and J is TRBJ1-6; 11 nucleotides align to TRBD1. Per the germline V gene, CDR1 is DFQATT and CDR2 is SNEGSKA (reference sequence). This CDR3 is 14 amino acids long. After removal of 6 bases from V and 9 bases from J, the junction contained 7 bases not matched to a gene. CDR3 DNA: TGCAGTGCGGGGACAGGGGGGACGGGTTCACCCCTCCACTTT. It is translated as CSAGTGGTGSPLHF.

The chain employs TRBV12-3 or TRBV12-4 and TRBJ2-2, with D tentatively TRBD1 or TRBD2 (5 bases each). This CDR3 is 16 amino acids long. Trimming left V 0 bases short and J 7 bases short, with 15 bases between. CDR3 sequence (DNA): TGTGCCAGCAGTTTAGCGTTCCGGGGCCGTGGCGGGGAGCTGTTTTTT. It yields the protein CASSLAFRGRGGELFF.

This sequence joins TRBV5-1 and TRBJ2-5, with no clear D. Germline CDR1 is SGHRS and CDR2 is YFSETQ. The V gene lost 4 bases and the J gene lost 5 bases, with 12 bases spanning the gap. The CDR3 sequence is 13 residues long. The CDR3 is CASSVEMVETQYF. The CDR3 coding sequence is TGCGCCAGCAGCGTGGAGATGGTGGAGACCCAGTACTTC. Full variable domain (rest looked up from reference TRBV5-1 and TRBJ2-5): KAGVTQTPRYLIKTRGQQVTLSCSPISGHRSVSWYQQTPGQGLQFLFEYFSETQRNKGNFPGRFSGRQFSNSRSEMNVSTLELGDSALYLCASSVEMVETQYFGPGTRLLVL.

Only a few counts were recorded for this clonotype. This chain links TRBV7-9 with TRBJ2-4, with TRBD2 as a possible D gene (5 bases). Trimming took off 1 base at V and 6 bases at J, with 10 bases between the two ends. The CDR3 extends over 14 amino acids. Per germline, CDR1 SEHNR and CDR2 FQNEAQ (reference sequence). In DNA form, the CDR3 reads TGTGCCAGCAGCTTAGTCCTAGCTGGAAACATTCAGTACTTC. Translated, it gives CASSLVLAGNIQYF. The full variable domain, its missing parts supplied by reference TRBV7-9 and TRBJ2-4, is DTGVSQNPRHKITKRGQNVTFRCDPISEHNRLYWYRQTLGQGPEFLTYFQNEAQLEKSRLLSDRFSAERPKGSFSTLEIQRTEQGDSAMYLCASSLVLAGNIQYFGAGTRLSVL.

CDR3 residues: CATSPRKPVTDTQYF. The CDR3 bases are TGTGCCACCAGCCCGAGGAAGCCGGTCACAGATACGCAGTATTTT. The chain combines TRBV15 with TRBJ2-3; D is uncertain. Between the trimmed V and J ends, which lost 5 bases and 2 bases, there was a span of 14 bases. CDR3 length equals 15 residues. CDR1 and CDR2 from the germline V gene are LNHNV and YYDKDF (reference sequence).

This clonotype has a handful of counts. This chain connects TRBV28 to TRBJ2-6, with D unresolved. Trimming removed 6 bases at V and 0 bases at J, with 6 bases between. The length of the CDR3 is 14 residues. CDR1 MDHEN and CDR2 SYDVKM come from the germline V gene. The CDR3, as DNA: TGTGCCAGCAGGCCCGTCTCTGGGGCCAACGTCCTGACTTTC. It codes for CASRPVSGANVLTF.

V gene TRBV5-1 combines with J gene TRBJ2-1; D is possibly TRBD2 (6 bases). Per germline, CDR1 SGHRS and CDR2 YFSETQ. Trimming stripped 2 bases from V and 10 bases from J, with 16 bases between. The CDR3 runs to 14 residues. This chain's CDR3 is CASSLEGTAREQFF. CDR3 nucleotides: TGCGCCAGCAGCTTAGAAGGGACTGCGAGAGAGCAGTTCTTC.

The chain has TRBV12-3 or TRBV12-4 and TRBJ2-3; D might be TRBD2 (6 bases). This CDR3 contains 13 residues. Trimming took 5 bases from V and 4 from J, leaving 10 bases between them. The DNA of the CDR3 is TGTGCCAGCAGTACGACTAGATCAGATACGCAGTATTTT. Translation gives CASSTTRSDTQYF.